This is a list of T cell receptor beta chains from one sample in a study of CD8 T cells in Susac syndrome. TCRdb analysed the immunoSEQ multiplex PCR reads with MiXCR anew, one entry per CDR3 protein. The data contain over 300,000 distinct CDR3 sequences, roughly 94% of them seen just once; the ten biggest clones take up 0.06% to 0.075%. The sequencing sample was made of CD4+ T cells from PBMCs. These receptor sequences come from a human donor with multiple sclerosis. Both conserved end residues are part of each CDR3. A D gene is named only where the DNA matches it firmly. The size field is filled for only some rows; it gives once, few, many or a size class.

v_gene,len,d_gene,j_gene,abundance,CDR3nt,CDR3aa
TRBV29-1,14,.,TRBJ2-1,.,TGCAGCGTTGAAGGCCCGACTCTGGGCAATGAGCAGTTCTTC,CSVEGPTLGNEQFF
TRBV7-9,14,TRBD1,TRBJ1-4,.,TGTGCCAGCAGCTTAAACAGGGGAAGTGAAAAACTGTTTTTT,CASSLNRGSEKLFF
TRBV10-3,12,.,TRBJ2-3,once,TGTGCCATCAGTGATCAAAGAGATACGCAGTATTTT,CAISDQRDTQYF
TRBV6-5,15,.,TRBJ2-5,.,TGTGCCAGCAGTTACTCCCTCAACCTTCAAGAGACCCAGTACTTC,CASSYSLNLQETQYF
TRBV27,15,.,TRBJ2-1,.,TGTGCCAGCAGGTTTTTTAGCGAGACCTACAATGAGCAGTTCTTC,CASRFFSETYNEQFF
TRBV4-2,13,.,TRBJ1-1,.,TGTGCCAGCAGCGGCGACAGCAGACTTGAAGCTTTCTTT,CASSGDSRLEAFF
TRBV4-1,17,TRBD1,TRBJ1-5,.,TGCGCCAGCAGCCCATTAGCAGGGACAGGGCGTAATCAGCCCCAGCATTTT,CASSPLAGTGRNQPQHF
TRBV30,12,.,TRBJ2-7,.,TGTGCCTGGAGTGTCGGTCGGTACGAGCAGTACTTC,CAWSVGRYEQYF
TRBV7-3,15,.,TRBJ2-2,.,TGTGCCAGCAGCTTTTCGGGTAGTGTAACCGGGGAGCTGTTTTTT,CASSFSGSVTGELFF
TRBV5-4,15,.,TRBJ2-3,.,TGTGCCAGCAGTCACCCGGGACCGGGCACAGATACGCAGTATTTT,CASSHPGPGTDTQYF
TRBV5-6,16,TRBD1,TRBJ1-1,.,TGTGCCAGCAGCCGAGTCCAGCCCCGGGACAGGGGGCATGCTTTCTTT,CASSRVQPRDRGHAFF
TRBV6-5,12,.,TRBJ2-7,.,TGTGCCAGCAGTCAGGGGACGCAAGAGCAGTACTTC,CASSQGTQEQYF
TRBV5-8,15,TRBD1,TRBJ2-7,.,TGTGCCAGCAGCCAGTCGGGACAGGTGATATACGAGCAGTACTTC,CASSQSGQVIYEQYF
TRBV2,16,.,TRBJ1-4,.,TGTGCCAGCAGCCGCTCCCAGGGGACTGGGAATGAAAAACTGTTTTTT,CASSRSQGTGNEKLFF
TRBV5-6,11,.,TRBJ1-2,.,TGTGCCAGCAGTAGTACTGGAGGCTACACCTTC,CASSSTGGYTF